Here is one T cell receptor beta chain with its context. Its antigen is still unknown. This CDR3 region has 18 residues. V shed 5 bases, J shed 5 bases, and the junction held 18 bases outside the gene matches. Germline V CDR1 and CDR2: LNHDA, SQIVND (reference sequence). In preparing bulk TCR libraries, previously described methods and listed TCR primers were used. TCRdb passed the PCR reads through MiXCR, listing each CDR3 protein once. This sample yields about 640,000 distinct CDR3 sequences, of which about 20% are seen a single time; 0.85% belongs to the top ten. A CD8+CD4-CCR7+CD45RA+ phenotype served as the sorting definition for naive CD8 T cells. The data derive from a study of molecular identifiers for immune sequencing clone quantification. Overall study results and limits: Should identical TCR molecules share a barcode, the sizes of highly expanded clones could be underestimated.

This TCR came from a human donor in good health. Some libraries in this study had Jurkat cell RNA spiked in. Sequences were obtained from naive CD8+ T cells from blood, with Jurkat cell RNA spiked in. Subset specified: FACS-sorted CD8+CD4-CCR7+CD45RA+ naive T cells. This chain joins TRBV19 and TRBJ2-4, with TRBD1 identical over 7 bases. Here the CDR3 DNA reads TGTGCCAGTAGTGGCAGGACAGGAGAGAGACGCCATGAAAACATTCAGTACTTC. It specifies CASSGRTGERRHENIQYF.